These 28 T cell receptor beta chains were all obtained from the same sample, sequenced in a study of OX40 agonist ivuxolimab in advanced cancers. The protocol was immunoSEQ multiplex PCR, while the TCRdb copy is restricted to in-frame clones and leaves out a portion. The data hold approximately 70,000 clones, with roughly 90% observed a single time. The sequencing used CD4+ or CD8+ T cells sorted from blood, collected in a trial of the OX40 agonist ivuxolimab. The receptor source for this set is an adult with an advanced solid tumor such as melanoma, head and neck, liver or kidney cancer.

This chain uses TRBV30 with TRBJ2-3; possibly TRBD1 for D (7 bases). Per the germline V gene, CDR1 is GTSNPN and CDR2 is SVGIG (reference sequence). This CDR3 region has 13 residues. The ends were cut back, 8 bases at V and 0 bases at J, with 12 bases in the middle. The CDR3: CAGGTASTDTQYF. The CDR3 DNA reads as TGTGCCGGGGGGACAGCTAGCACAGATACGCAGTATTTT.

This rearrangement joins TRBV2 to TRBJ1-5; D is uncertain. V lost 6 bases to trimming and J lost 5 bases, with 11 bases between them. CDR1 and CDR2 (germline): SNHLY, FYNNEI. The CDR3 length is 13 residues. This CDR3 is CASSYRTDQPQHF. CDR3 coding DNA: TGTGCCAGCAGCTATCGGACTGATCAGCCCCAGCATTTT. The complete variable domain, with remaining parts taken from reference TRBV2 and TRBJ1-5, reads EPEVTQTPSHQVTQMGQEVILRCVPISNHLYFYWYRQILGQKVEFLVSFYNNEISEKSEIFDDQFSVERPDGSNFTLKIRSTKLEDSAMYFCASSYRTDQPQHFGDGTRLSIL.

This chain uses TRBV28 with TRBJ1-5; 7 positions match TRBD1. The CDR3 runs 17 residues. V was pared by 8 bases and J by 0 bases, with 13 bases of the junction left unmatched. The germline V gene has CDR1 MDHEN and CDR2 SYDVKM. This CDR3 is CASSSGTAFYSNQPQHF. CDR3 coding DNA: TGTGCCAGCTCCTCCGGGACAGCTTTCTATAGCAATCAGCCCCAGCATTTT.

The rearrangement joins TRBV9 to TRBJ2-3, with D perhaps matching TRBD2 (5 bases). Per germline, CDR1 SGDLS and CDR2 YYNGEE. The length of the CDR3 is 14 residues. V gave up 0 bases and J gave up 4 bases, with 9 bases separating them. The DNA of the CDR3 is TGTGCCAGCAGCGTAGACTCGGGATCAGATACGCAGTATTTT. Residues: CASSVDSGSDTQYF.

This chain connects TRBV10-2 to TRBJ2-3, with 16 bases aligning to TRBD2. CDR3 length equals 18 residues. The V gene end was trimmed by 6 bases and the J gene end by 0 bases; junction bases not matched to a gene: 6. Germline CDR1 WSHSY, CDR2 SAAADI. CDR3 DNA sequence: TGCGCCAGCAGGGGGACTAGCGGGGGGGCCCGTAGCACAGATACGCAGTATTTT. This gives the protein CASRGTSGGARSTDTQYF.

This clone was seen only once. DNA for the CDR3: TGCGCCAGCAGCCAAGTCCTCAGTCGCACCGGCAATGAGCAGTTCTTC. The encoded protein is CASSQVLSRTGNEQFF. The rearrangement links TRBV4-3 to TRBJ2-1, with D hard to call. Germline V gene data show CDR1 as LGHNA and CDR2 as YSLEER. The CDR3 is 16 amino acids. Between the trimmed V and J ends, which lost 1 base and 6 bases, there was a span of 16 bases.

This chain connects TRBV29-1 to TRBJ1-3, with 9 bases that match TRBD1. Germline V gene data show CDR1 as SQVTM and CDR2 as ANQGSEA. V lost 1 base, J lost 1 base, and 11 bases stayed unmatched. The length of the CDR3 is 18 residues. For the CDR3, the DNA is TGCAGCGTTGAAGCCTTAGAGCCACAGGGGGCTTCTGGAAACACCATATATTTT. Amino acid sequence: CSVEALEPQGASGNTIYF.

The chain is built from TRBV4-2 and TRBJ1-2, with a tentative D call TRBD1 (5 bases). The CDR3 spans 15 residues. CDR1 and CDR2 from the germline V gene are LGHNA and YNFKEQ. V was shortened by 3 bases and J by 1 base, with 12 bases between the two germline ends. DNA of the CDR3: TGTGCCAGCAGCCAGCGTCGGGGCATTAACTATGGCTACACCTTC. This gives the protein CASSQRRGINYGYTF.

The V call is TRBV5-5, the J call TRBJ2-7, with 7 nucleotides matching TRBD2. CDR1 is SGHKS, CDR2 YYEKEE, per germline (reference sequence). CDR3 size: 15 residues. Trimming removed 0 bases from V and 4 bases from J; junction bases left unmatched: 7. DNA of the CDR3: TGTGCCAGCAGCTTGGGCGCGGGAGCCGGATACGAGCAGTACTTC. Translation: CASSLGAGAGYEQYF. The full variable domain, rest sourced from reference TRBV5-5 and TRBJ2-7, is DAGVTQSPTHLIKTRGQQVTLRCSPISGHKSVSWYQQVLGQGPQFIFQYYEKEERGRGNFPDRFSARQFPNYSSELNVNALLLGDSALYLCASSLGAGAGYEQYFGPGTRLTVT.

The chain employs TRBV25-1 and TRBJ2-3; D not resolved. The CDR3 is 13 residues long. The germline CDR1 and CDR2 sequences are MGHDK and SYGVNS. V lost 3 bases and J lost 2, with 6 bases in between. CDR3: CASSDPPTDTQYF. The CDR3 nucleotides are TGTGCCAGCAGTGATCCCCCCACAGATACGCAGTATTTT.

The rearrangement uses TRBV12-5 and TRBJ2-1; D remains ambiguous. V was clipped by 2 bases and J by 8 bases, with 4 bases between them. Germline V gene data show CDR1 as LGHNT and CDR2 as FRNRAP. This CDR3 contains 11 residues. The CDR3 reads CASGLRDEQFF. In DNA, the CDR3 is TGTGCTAGTGGTTTGCGTGATGAGCAGTTCTTC.

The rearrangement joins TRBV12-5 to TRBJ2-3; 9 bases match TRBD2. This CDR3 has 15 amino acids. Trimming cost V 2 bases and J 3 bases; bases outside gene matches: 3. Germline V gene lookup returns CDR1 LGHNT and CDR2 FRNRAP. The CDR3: CASGLSTSGTDTQYF. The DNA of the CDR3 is TGTGCTAGTGGTTTGTCCACTAGCGGGACAGATACGCAGTATTTT.

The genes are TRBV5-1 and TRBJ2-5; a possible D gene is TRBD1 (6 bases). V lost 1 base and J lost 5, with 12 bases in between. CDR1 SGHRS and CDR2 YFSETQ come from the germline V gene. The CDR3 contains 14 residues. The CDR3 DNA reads TGCGCCAGCAGCTTGAATGGACAGAGGGAGACCCAGTACTTC. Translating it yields CASSLNGQRETQYF.

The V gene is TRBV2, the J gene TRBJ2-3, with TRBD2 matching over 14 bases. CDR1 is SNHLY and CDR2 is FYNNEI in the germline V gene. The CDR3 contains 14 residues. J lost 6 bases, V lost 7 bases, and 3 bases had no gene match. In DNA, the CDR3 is TGTGCCAGCAAGGGACTAGCGGGAGCGGATACGCAGTATTTT. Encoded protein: CASKGLAGADTQYF.

The CDR3 coding sequence is TGTGCCAGCAGCCCTTACCACAATGAGCAGTTCTTC. Protein product: CASSPYHNEQFF. The chain carries TRBV7-9 and TRBJ2-1; no definite D call. The CDR3 sequence is 12 residues long. From germline, CDR1 is SEHNR and CDR2 FQNEAQ (reference sequence). V shed 5 bases and J shed 5 bases, with 7 bases lying between them.

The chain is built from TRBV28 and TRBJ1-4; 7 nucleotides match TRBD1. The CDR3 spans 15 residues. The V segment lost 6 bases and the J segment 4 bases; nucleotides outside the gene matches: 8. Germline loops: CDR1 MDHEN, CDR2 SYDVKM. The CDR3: CASRQGGGLNEKLFF. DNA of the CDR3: TGTGCCAGCAGGCAGGGGGGTGGCCTTAATGAAAAACTGTTTTTT.

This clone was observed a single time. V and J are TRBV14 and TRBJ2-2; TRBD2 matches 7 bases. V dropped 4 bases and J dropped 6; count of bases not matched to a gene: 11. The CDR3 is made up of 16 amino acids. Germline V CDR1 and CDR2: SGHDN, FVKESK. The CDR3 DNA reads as TGTGCCAGCAGCCCTACCGCCAACCGGGGGGCCGGGGAGCTGTTTTTT. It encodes CASSPTANRGAGELFF. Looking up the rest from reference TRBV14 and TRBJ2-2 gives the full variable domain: EAGVTQFPSHSVIEKGQTVTLRCDPISGHDNLYWYRRVMGKEIKFLLHFVKESKQDESGMPNNRFLAERTGGTYSTLKVQPAELEDSGVYFCASSPTANRGAGELFFGEGSRLTVL.

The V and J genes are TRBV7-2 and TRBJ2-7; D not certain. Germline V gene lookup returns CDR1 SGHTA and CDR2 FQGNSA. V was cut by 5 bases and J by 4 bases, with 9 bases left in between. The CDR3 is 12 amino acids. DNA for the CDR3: TGTGCCAGCAGCCAGGTGAGGTACGAGCAGTACTTC. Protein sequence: CASSQVRYEQYF.

The CDR3 bases are TGTGCCTTTCGGACTAGCGGTTCCTCCTACAATGAGCAGTTCTTC. It yields the protein CAFRTSGSSYNEQFF. This sequence joins TRBV30 and TRBJ2-1; 10 positions agree with TRBD2. V gave up 7 bases and J gave up 0 bases; unmatched junction bases: 6. Germline V gene data show CDR1 as GTSNPN and CDR2 as SVGIG (reference sequence). This CDR3 comprises 15 residues.

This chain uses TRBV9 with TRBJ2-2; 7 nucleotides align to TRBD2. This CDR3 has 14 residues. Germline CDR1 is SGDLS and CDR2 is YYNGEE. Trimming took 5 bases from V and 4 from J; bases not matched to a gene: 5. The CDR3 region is CASRAGEVTGELFF. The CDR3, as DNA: TGTGCCAGCAGGGCGGGAGAGGTCACCGGGGAGCTGTTTTTT.

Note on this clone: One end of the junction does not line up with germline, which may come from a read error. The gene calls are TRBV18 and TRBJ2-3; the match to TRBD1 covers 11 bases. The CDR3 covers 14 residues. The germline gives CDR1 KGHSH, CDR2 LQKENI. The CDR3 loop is CASSPQNTGQGGAF. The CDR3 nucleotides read TGTGCCAGCTCACCGCAAAACACGGGACAGGGGGGAGCTTTT.

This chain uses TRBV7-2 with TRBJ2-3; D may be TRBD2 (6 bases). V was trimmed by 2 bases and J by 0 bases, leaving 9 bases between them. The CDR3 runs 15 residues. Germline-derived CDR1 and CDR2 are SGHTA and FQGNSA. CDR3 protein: CASSLRSGSTDTQYF. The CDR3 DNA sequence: TGTGCCAGCAGCTTAAGGAGCGGGAGCACAGATACGCAGTATTTT.

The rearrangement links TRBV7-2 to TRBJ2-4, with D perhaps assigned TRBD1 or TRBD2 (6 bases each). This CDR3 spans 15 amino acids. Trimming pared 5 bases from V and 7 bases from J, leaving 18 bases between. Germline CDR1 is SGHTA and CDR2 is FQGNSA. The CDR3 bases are TGTGCCAGCAGCACCCAATCGGGGGCTAAGAACATTCAGTACTTC. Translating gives CASSTQSGAKNIQYF.

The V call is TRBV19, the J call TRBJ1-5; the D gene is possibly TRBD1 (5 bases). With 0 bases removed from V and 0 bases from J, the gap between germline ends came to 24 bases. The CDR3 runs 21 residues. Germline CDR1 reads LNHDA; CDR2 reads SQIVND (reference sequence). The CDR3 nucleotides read TGTGCCAGTAGTATAGATGGGGCTCTAAGGATAGGACGAGATAGCAATCAGCCCCAGCATTTT. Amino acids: CASSIDGALRIGRDSNQPQHF.

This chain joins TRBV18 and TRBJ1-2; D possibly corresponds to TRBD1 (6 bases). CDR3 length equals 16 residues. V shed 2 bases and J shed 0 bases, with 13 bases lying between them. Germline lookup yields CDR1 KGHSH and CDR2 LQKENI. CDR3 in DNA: TGTGCCAGCTCACCAACGAGACAGGCTTCTAACTATGGCTACACCTTC. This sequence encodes CASSPTRQASNYGYTF.

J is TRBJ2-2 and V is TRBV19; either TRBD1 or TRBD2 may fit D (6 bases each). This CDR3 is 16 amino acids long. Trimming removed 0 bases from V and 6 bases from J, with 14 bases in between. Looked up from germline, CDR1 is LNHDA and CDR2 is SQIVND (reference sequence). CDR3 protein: CASSIDPGGTAGELFF. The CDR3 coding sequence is TGTGCCAGTAGTATAGATCCCGGGGGCACGGCCGGGGAGCTGTTTTTT.

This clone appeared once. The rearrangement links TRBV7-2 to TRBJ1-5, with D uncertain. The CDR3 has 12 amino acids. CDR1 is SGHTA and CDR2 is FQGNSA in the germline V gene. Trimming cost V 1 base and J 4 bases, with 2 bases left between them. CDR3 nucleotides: TGTGCCAGCAGCTTAGTGAATCAGCCCCAGCATTTT. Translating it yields CASSLVNQPQHF.

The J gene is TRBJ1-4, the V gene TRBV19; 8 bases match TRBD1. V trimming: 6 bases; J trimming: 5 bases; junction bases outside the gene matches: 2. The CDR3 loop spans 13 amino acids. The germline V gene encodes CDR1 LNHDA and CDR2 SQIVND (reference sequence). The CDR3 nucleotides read TGTGCCAGTAGGGACAGGGCGAATGAAAAACTGTTTTTT. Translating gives CASRDRANEKLFF. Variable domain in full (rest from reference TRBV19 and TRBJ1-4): DGGITQSPKYLFRKEGQNVTLSCEQNLNHDAMYWYRQDPGQGLRLIYYSQIVNDFQKGDIAEGYSVSREKKESFPLTVTSAQKNPTAFYLCASRDRANEKLFFGSGTQLSVL.